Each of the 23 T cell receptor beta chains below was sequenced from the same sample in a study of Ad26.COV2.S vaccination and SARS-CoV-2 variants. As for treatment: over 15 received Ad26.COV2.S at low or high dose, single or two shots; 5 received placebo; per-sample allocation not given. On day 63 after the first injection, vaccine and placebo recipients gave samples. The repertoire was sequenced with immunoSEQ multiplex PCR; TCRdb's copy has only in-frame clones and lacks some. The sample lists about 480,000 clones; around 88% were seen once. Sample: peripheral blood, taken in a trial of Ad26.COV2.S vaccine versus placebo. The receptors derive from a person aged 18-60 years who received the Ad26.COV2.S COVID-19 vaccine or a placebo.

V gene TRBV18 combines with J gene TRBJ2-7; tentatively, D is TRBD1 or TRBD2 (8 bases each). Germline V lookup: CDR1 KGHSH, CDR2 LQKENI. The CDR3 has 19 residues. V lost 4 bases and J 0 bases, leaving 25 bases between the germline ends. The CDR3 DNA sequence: TGTGCCAGCTCACTTGGACAGGGACGGACCGGGAGGGCCTCCTACGAGCAGTACTTC. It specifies CASSLGQGRTGRASYEQYF.

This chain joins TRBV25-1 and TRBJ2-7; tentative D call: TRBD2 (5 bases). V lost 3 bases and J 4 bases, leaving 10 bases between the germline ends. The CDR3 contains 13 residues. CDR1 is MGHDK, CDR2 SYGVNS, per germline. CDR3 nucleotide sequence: TGTGCCAGCAGTGAGAGCGGTAGGTACGAGCAGTACTTC. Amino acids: CASSESGRYEQYF.

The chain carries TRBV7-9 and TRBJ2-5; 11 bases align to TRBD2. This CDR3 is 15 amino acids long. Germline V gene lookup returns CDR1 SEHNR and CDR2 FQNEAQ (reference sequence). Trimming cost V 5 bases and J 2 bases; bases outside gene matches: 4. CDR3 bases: TGTGCCAGCAGCAGGCTAGCGGGAGGACAAGAGACCCAGTACTTC. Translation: CASSRLAGGQETQYF.

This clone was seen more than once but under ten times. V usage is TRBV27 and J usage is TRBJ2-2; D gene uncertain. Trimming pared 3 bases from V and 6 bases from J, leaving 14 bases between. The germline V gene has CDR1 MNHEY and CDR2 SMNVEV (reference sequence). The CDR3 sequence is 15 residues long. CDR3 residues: CASSLARVRAGELFF. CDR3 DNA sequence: TGTGCCAGCAGTTTGGCTCGGGTTAGAGCCGGGGAGCTGTTTTTT.

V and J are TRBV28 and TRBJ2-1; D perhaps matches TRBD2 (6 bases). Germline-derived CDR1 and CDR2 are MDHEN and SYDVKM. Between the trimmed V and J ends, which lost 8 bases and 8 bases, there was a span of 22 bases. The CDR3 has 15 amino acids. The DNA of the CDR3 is TGTGCCAGCCCCGGCCCATACGGGAGTCGGGATGAGCAGTTCTTC. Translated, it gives CASPGPYGSRDEQFF.

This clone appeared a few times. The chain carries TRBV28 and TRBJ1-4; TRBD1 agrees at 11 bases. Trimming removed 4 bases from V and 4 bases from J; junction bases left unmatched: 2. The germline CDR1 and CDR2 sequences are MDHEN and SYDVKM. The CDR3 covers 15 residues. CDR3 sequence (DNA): TGTGCCAGCAGTTCGGGACAGGGGGTTAATGAAAAACTGTTTTTT. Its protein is CASSSGQGVNEKLFF.

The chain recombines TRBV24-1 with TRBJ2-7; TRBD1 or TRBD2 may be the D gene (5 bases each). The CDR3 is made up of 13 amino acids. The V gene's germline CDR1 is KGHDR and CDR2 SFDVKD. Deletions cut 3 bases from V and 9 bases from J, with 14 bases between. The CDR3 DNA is TGTGCCACCAGTGATCGGGACCATAATGGGCAGTACTTC. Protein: CATSDRDHNGQYF.

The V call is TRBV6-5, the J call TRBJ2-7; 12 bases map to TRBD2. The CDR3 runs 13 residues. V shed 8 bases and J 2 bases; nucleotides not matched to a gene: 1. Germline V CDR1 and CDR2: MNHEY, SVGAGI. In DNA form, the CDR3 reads TGTGCCAGCGGACTAGCGGGGACCTACGAGCAGTACTTC. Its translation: CASGLAGTYEQYF.

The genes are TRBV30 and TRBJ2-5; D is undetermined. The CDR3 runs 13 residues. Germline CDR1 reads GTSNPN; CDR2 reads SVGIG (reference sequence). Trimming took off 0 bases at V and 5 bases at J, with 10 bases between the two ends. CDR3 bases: TGTGCCTGGAGTGTCGGGTGGGGTGAGACCCAGTACTTC. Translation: CAWSVGWGETQYF.

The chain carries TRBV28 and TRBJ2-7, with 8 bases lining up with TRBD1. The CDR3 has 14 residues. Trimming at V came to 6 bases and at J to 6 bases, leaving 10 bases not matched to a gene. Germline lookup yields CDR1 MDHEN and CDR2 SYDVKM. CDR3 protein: CASRTGVQTGEQYF. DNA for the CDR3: TGTGCCAGCAGGACAGGGGTGCAAACGGGCGAGCAGTACTTC.

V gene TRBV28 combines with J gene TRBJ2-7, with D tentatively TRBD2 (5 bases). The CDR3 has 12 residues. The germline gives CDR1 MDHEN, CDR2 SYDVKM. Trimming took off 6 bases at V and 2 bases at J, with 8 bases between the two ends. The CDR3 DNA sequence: TGTGCCAGCAGCCCCGGGACCTACGAGCAGTACTTC. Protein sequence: CASSPGTYEQYF.

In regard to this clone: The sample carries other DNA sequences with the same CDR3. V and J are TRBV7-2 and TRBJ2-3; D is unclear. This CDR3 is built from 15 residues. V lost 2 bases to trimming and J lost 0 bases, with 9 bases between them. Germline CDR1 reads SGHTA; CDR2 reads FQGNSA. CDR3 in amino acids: CASSLRGGSTDTQYF. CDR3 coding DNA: TGTGCCAGCAGCTTACGTGGCGGTAGCACAGATACGCAGTATTTT.

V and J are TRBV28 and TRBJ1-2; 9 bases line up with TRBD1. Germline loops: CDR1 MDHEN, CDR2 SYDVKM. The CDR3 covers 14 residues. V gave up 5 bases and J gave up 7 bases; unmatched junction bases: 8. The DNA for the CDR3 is TGTGCCAGCAGTGGGGACAGGGAGGTCCTTGGCTACACCTTC. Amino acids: CASSGDREVLGYTF.

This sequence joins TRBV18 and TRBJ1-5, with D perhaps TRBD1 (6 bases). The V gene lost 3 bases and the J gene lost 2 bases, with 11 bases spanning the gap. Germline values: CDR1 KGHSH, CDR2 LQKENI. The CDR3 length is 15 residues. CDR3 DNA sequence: TGTGCCAGCTCACCCGTACAGGGAGGCAATCAGCCCCAGCATTTT. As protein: CASSPVQGGNQPQHF.

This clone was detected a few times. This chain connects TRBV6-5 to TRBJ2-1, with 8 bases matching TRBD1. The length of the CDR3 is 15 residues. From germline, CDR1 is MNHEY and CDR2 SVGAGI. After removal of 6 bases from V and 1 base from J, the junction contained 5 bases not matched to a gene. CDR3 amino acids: CASRGQASSYNEQFF. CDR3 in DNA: TGTGCCAGCAGGGGACAGGCGTCGTCCTACAATGAGCAGTTCTTC.

The CDR3 DNA reads TGTGCCAGCAGCCCCAACGTGGGACAGGGGTCCGGTACGCAGTATTTT. Translation gives CASSPNVGQGSGTQYF. The V gene is TRBV7-3, the J gene TRBJ2-3; 10 bases are shared with TRBD1. There are 16 residues in the CDR3. The V segment lost 5 bases and the J segment 8 bases; nucleotides outside the gene matches: 13. The germline gives CDR1 SGHTA, CDR2 FQGTGA. Full variable domain (remainder filled in from reference TRBV7-3 and TRBJ2-3): GAGVSQTPSNKVTEKGKYVELRCDPISGHTALYWYRQSLGQGPEFLIYFQGTGAADDSGLPNDRFFAVRPEGSVSTLKIQRTERGDSAVYLCASSPNVGQGSGTQYFGPGTRLTVL.

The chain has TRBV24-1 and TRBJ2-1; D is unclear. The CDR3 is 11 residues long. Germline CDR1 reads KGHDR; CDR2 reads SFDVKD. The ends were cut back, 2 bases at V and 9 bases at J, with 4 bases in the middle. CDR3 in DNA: TGTGCCACCAGTGATTCGGGTGAGCAGTTCTTC. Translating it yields CATSDSGEQFF.

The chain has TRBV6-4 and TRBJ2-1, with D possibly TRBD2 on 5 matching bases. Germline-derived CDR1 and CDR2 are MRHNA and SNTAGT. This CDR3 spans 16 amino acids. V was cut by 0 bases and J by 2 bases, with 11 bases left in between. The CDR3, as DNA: TGTGCCAGCAGTGACTCCTTGAGGGTCCCCTACAATGAGCAGTTCTTC. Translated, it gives CASSDSLRVPYNEQFF.

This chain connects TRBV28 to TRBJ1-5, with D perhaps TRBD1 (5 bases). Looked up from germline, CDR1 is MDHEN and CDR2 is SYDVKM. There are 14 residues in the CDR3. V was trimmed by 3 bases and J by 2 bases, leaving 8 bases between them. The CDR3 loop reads CASSFREGNQPQHF. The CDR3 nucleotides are TGTGCCAGCAGTTTCAGGGAAGGCAATCAGCCCCAGCATTTT. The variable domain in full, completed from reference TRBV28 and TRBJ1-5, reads DVKVTQSSRYLVKRTGEKVFLECVQDMDHENMFWYRQDPGLGLRLIYFSYDVKMKEKGDIPEGYSVSREKKERFSLILESASTNQTSMYLCASSFREGNQPQHFGDGTRLSIL.

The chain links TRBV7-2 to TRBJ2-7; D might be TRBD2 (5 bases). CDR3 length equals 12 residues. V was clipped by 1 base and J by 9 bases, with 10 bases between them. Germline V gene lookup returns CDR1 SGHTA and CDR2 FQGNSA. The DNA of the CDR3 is TGTGCCAGCAGCTTAGATGCGGGCGGGCAGTACTTC. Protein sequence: CASSLDAGGQYF.

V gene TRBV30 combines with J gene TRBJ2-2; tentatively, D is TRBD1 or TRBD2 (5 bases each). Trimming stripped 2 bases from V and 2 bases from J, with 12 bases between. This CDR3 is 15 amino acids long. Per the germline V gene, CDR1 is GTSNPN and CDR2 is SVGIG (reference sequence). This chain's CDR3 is CAWSRGRINTGELFF. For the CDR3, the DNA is TGTGCCTGGAGTAGGGGACGAATCAACACCGGGGAGCTGTTTTTT.

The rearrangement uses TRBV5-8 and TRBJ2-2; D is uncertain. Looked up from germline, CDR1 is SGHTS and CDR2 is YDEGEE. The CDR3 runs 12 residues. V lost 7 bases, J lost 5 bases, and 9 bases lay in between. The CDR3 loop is CASVRRTGELFF. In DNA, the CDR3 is TGTGCCAGCGTCAGAAGGACCGGGGAGCTGTTTTTT.

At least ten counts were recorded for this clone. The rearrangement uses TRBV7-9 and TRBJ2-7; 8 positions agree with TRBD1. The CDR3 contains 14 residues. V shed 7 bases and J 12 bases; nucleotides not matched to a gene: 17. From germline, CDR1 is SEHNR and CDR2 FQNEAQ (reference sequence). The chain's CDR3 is CASTPEGTGRIPYF. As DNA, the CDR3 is TGTGCCAGCACTCCCGAGGGGACAGGCCGTATACCGTACTTC.